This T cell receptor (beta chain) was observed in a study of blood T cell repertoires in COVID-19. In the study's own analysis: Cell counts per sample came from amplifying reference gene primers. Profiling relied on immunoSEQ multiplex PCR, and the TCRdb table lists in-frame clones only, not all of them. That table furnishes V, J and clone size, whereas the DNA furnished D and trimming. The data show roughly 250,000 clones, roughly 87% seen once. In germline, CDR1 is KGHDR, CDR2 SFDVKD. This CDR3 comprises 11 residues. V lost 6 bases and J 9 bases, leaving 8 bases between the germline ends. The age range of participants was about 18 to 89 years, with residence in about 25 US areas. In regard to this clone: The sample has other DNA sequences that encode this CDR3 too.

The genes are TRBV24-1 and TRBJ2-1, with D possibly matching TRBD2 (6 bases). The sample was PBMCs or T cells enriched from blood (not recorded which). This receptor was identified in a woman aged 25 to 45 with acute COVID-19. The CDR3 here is CATSLGGEQFF. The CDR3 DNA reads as TGTGCCACCAGTCTGGGGGGTGAGCAGTTCTTC.